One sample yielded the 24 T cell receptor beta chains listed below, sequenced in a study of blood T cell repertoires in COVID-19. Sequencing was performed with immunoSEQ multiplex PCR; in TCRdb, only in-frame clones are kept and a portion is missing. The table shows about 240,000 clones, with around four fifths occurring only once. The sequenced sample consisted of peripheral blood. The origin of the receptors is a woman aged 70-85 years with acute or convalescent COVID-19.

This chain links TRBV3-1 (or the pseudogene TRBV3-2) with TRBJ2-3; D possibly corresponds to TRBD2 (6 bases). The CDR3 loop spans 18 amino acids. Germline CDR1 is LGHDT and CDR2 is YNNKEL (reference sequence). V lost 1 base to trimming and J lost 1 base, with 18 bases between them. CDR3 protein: CASSQVSIGGRGTDTQYF. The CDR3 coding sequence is TGTGCCAGCAGCCAAGTGTCAATCGGGGGTCGGGGCACAGATACGCAGTATTTT.

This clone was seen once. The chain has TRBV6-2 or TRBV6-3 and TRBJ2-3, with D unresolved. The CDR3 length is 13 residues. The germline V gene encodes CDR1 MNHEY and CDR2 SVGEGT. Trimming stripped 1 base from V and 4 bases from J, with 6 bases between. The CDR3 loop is CASSYLGADTQYF. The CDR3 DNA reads TGTGCCAGCAGTTACTTGGGCGCAGATACGCAGTATTTT.

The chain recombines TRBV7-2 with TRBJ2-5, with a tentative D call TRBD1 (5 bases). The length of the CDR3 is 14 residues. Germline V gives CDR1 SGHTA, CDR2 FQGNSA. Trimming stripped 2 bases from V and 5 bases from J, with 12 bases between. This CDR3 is CASSLYQGGETQYF. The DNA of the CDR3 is TGTGCCAGCAGCTTATACCAGGGTGGGGAGACCCAGTACTTC.

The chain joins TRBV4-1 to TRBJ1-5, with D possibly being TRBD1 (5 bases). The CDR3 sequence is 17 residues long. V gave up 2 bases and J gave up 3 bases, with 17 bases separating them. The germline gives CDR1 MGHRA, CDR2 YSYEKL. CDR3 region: CASSQPTGNRVNQPQHF. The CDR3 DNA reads TGCGCCAGCAGCCAACCCACAGGTAACCGGGTCAATCAGCCCCAGCATTTT.

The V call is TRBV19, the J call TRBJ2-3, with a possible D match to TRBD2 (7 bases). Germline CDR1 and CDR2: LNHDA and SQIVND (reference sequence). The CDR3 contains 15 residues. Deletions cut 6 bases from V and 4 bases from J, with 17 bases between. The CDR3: CASSKGGFGSDTQYF. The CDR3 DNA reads TGTGCCAGTAGCAAGGGGGGGTTCGGGTCAGATACGCAGTATTTT.

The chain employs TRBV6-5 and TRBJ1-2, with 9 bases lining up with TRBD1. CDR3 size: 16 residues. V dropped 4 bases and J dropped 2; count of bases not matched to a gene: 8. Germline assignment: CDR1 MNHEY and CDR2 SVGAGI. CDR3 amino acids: CASSSLPGQGNYGYTF. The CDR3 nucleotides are TGTGCCAGCAGTTCCCTCCCGGGACAGGGAAACTATGGCTACACCTTC.

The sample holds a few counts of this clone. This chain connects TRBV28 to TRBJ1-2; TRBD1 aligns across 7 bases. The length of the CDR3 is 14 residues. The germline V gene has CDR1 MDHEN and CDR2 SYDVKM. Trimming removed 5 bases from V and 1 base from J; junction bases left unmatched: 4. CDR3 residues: CASSGTVINYGYTF. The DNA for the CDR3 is TGTGCCAGCAGTGGGACAGTCATTAACTATGGCTACACCTTC.

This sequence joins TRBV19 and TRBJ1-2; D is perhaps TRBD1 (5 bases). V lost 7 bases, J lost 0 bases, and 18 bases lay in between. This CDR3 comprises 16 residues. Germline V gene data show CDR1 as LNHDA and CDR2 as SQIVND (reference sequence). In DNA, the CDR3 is TGTGCCAGTACGCCAAGGGGCGCGGTTACTAACTATGGCTACACCTTC. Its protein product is CASTPRGAVTNYGYTF.

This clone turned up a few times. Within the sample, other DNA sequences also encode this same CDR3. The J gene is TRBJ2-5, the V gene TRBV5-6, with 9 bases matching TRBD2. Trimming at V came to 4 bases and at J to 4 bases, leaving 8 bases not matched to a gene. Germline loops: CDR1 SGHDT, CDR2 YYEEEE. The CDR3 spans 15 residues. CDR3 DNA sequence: TGTGCCAGCAGCCCCACAAGCGGGGGGTTAGAGACCCAGTACTTC. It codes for CASSPTSGGLETQYF.

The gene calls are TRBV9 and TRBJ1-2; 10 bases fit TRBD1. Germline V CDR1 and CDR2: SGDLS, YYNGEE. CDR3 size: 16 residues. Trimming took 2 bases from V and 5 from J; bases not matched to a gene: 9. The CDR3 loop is CASSVLDRGTSYGYTF. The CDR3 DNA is TGTGCCAGCAGCGTCTTGGACAGGGGGACTAGTTATGGCTACACCTTC.

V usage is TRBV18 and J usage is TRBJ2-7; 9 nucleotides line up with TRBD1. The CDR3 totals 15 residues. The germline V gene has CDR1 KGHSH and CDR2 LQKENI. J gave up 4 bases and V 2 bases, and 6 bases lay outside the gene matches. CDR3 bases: TGTGCCAGCTCACCAAGAGGACAGGGGCTTTACGAGCAGTACTTC. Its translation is CASSPRGQGLYEQYF.

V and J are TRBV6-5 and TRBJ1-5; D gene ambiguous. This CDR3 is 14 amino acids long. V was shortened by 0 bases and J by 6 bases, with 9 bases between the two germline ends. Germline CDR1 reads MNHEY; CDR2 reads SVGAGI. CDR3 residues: CASSYSEEGQPQHF. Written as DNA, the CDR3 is TGTGCCAGCAGTTACTCAGAGGAGGGTCAGCCCCAGCATTTT.

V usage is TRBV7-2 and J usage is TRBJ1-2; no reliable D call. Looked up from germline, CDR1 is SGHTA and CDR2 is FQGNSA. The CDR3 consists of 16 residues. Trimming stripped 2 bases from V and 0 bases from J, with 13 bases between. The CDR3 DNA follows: TGTGCCAGCAGCTTATGGGCAGACGATGCTAACTATGGCTACACCTTC. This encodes CASSLWADDANYGYTF.

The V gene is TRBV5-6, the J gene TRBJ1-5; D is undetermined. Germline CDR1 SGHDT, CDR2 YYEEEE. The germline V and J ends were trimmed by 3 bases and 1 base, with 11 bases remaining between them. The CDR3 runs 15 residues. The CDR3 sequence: CASSSGLKSNQPQHF. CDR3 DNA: TGTGCCAGCAGCTCCGGACTGAAGAGCAATCAGCCCCAGCATTTT.

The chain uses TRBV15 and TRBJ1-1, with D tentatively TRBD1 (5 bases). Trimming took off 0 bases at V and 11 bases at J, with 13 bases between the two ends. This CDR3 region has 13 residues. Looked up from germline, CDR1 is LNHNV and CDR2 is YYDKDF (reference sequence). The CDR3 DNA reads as TGTGCCACCAGCAGAGATCTAGGGGCAGGGGCTTTCTTT. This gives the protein CATSRDLGAGAFF. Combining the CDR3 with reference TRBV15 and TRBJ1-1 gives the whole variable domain DAMVIQNPRYQVTQFGKPVTLSCSQTLNHNVMYWYQQKSSQAPKLLFHYYDKDFNNEADTPDNFQSRRPNTSFCFLDIRSPGLGDTAMYLCATSRDLGAGAFFGQGTRLTVV.

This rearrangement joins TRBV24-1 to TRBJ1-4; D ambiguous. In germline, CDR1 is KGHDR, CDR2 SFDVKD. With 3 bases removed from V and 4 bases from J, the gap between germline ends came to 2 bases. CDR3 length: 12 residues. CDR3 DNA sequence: TGTGCCACCAGTGATCTTAATGAAAAACTGTTTTTT. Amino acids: CATSDLNEKLFF.

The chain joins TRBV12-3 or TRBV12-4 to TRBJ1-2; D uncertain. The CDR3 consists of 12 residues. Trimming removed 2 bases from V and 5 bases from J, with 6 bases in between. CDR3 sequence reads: CASSLYGYGYTF. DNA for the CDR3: TGTGCCAGCAGTTTATACGGGTATGGCTACACCTTC.

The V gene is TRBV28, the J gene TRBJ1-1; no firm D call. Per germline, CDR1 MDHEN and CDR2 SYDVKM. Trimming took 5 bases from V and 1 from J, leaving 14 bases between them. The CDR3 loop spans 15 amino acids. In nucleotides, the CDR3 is TGTGCCAGCAGTGAGATCAAGAAGTGGAACACTGAAGCTTTCTTT. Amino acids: CASSEIKKWNTEAFF.

As DNA, the CDR3 is TGTGCCAGAAATGCAGGGGGCATGGAGCAGTACTTC. Translating gives CARNAGGMEQYF. The chain links TRBV2 to TRBJ2-7; 8 nucleotides match TRBD1. The trim removed 9 bases at V and 7 bases at J, leaving 8 bases unmatched. Germline V lookup: CDR1 SNHLY, CDR2 FYNNEI. This CDR3 has 12 residues.

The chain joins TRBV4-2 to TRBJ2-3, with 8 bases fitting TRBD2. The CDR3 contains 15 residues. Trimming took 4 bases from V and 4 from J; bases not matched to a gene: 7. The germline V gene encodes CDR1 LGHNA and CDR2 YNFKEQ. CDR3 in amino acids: CASSPGSGASDTQYF. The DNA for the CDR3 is TGTGCCAGCAGCCCGGGTAGCGGGGCCTCAGATACGCAGTATTTT.

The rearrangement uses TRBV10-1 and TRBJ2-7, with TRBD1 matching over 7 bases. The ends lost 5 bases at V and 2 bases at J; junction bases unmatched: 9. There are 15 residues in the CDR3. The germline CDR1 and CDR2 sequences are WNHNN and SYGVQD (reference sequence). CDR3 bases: TGCGCCAGCAGTCCACCCGGGACAGCGACCTACGAGCAGTACTTC. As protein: CASSPPGTATYEQYF.

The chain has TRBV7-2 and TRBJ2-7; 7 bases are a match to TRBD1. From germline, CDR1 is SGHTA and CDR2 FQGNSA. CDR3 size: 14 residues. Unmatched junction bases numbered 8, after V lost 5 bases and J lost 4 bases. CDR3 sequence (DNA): TGTGCCAGCAGCGGACCGGGACAGCTATACGAGCAGTACTTC. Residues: CASSGPGQLYEQYF. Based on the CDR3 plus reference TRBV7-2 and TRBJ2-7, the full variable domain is GAGVSQSPSNKVTEKGKDVELRCDPISGHTALYWYRQSLGQGLEFLIYFQGNSAPDKSGLPSDRFSAERTGGSVSTLTIQRTQQEDSAVYLCASSGPGQLYEQYFGPGTRLTVT.

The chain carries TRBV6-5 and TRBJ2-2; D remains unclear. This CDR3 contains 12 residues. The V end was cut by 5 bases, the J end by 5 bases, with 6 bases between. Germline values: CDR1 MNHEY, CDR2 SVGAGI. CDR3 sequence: CASSHRTGELFF. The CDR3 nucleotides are TGTGCCAGCAGTCACCGGACCGGGGAGCTGTTTTTT.

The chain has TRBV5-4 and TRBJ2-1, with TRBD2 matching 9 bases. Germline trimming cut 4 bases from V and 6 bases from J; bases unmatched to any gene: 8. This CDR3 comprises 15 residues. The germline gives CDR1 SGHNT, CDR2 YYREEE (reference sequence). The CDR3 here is CASSDSGTSRNEQFF. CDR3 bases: TGTGCCAGCAGCGATTCCGGGACTAGCCGCAATGAGCAGTTCTTC.